The text below deals with one T cell receptor (beta chain). Its antigen is currently not known. No clone much larger than this one lies a single base away; base qualities are absent. This sample was included in a study of shared clonotypes between healthy human individuals (dated by TCRdb to the early 2020s). The study in broad terms: A couple of women and a few men aged 18 to 49 years were included in the cohort. Per donor, three plates each were used for CD4 naive and CD4 memory, two for CD8 naive, and one for CD8 memory. The study deeply sequenced blood TCR repertoires of five healthy adults to estimate repertoire size and the extent of clonotype sharing between individuals. To increase sequencing depth and limit assay-specific biases, TCR repertoire library preparation and sequencing were carried out by different laboratories using diverse techniques. Between about 0.8 and 9 billion PBMCs per donor were obtained by leukapheresis. Study-wide findings and limitations: Even with the large sequencing depth, rarefaction of the sorted-subset datasets indicated that sequencing was incomplete. The small number of donors limited the genetic and exposure-history diversity represented. Based on pairwise subsampling, the degree of clonotype sharing among donors was expected to be affected by sequencing depth. Sharing across a few donors was observed for about 4.8% of naive CD4, under 4% of naive CD8, 2% to 2.5% of memory CD4, and about 0.4% of memory CD8 clonotypes. Higher generation probabilities were observed for clonotypes shared by all four sorted-subset donors than for non-shared clonotypes. Naive subsets generally had larger estimated clonotype richness than memory subsets. Sampling was restricted to blood, and TCR repertoires in tissues likely differ from the TCR repertoires found in blood.

Using the deep immunoSEQ assay, TCR CDR3 regions were amplified from genomic DNA by multiplex PCR. Extracted genomic DNA from each cell subset was spread evenly across all wells of several immunoSEQ 96-well plates, with each plate serving as a replicate. For sorted subsets, about 200 ng genomic DNA, equal to 25,000 to 35,000 T cell genomes, was loaded into each replicate PCR. The purified libraries were quantified using a Qubit 3.0 fluorometer, sized with a Bioanalyzer 2100, and then quantified again using the KAPA Library Quantification kit. Every immunoSEQ 96-well plate was sequenced on a separate single-read 150-cycle Illumina NextSeq 550 flow cell. As for the authors' bioinformatics: Because the immunoSEQ output held only junctional sequences and lacked quality scores, the filtering could not match the filtering applied to full-length reads. Sequences were annotated with PyIR, a Python wrapper for IgBLAST v1.9, and V/J genes and CDR3 were assigned using IMGT germline references. Any read was removed if the V/J assignment was weak (E-value above 1e-6), the CDR3 was missing, or the read contained stop codons, out-of-frame junctions, or ambiguous translated residues. V3J clonotypes were defined as sequences sharing an identical inferred V gene, J gene, and CDR3 amino acid sequence. Percentage overlap between repertoires was computed as shared unique clonotypes divided by the size of the smaller repertoire. Repertoire richness was assessed with RTK rarefaction, the Chao1 estimator, and Recon v2.1 estimates of unobserved clonotypes. Generation probabilities were computed with OLGA for all TCRbeta clonotypes obtained by the gDNA method from several donors. In TCRdb, the immuneACCESS table is reduced to in-frame sequences with V and J assigned. These tables do not hold every clone; where another copy was compared, an unresolved V gene accounts for under half, and the others remain unexplained. V and J calls and clone size follow that table, whereas D and trimming were derived from the DNA. This sample holds some 2.1 million clones; roughly 93% were observed only once. The top ten hold around 1.7% of the sample.

Its CDR3 holds 16 amino acids, cysteine through phenylalanine. The sequence is cut down to CDR3 DNA, 48 bases in frame from base 1. V loses 1 base of germline sequence and J loses 3 bases, and the interval between the two ends is 12 bases. CDR1 and CDR2 were assigned from the germline V gene (reference sequence) as PRHDT and FYEKMQ. CD8 naive samples were obtained by positive selection for CCR7 among CD45RO-negative cells, yielding a CD45RA+CCR7+ population from which TemRA cells were excluded. The donors were healthy, HIV-negative adults with no recently reported acute infections or vaccinations. Only Caucasian adults living in Nashville, Tennessee, USA were represented among the donors. After blood collection by leukapheresis, PBMCs were isolated using Ficoll-Histopaque density gradient centrifugation and then cryopreserved in the vapor phase of liquid nitrogen. Analytical flow cytometry was used to check the purity and quantity of every magnetically sorted T cell population. From each sorted fraction, genomic DNA was isolated and quantified by UV absorbance on a Nanodrop 2000c.

The chain employs TRBV13 and TRBJ2-2; the D gene is possibly TRBD2, with 5 bases matching. The clonotype was recovered from a man between 18 and 29 years old in good health. Some clones in this sample may be carry-over from other donors' samples. Sequences were obtained from naive CD8+ T cells from PBMCs. The cell subset or site label on this specimen signifies: CD45RA+CCR7+. The CDR3 loop reads CASSLVRLTHTGELFF. The DNA sequence is given as TGTGCCAGCAGCTTAGTTCGACTAACTCACACCGGGGAGCTGTTTTTT.